The 30 T cell receptor beta chains below were found in one sample sequenced in a study of human T cells and chemical hapten exposure. MiXCR was run by TCRdb on the RACE reads, yielding one entry per CDR3 protein. This sample has some 94,000 distinct CDR3 sequences, with around 12% found just once. As to time point: patch test 1, 2 weeks after DPC sensitization. Treatment indicated: therapeutic diphenylcyclopropenone sensitization with weekly scalp DPC. Sequencing used whole blood, obtained in connection with sensitization to the hapten diphenylcyclopropenone (DPC). These receptors were collected from a woman between 40 and 50 years old with alopecia areata. Some clones in this sample may be carry-over from other donors' samples.

This clonotype was found a few times. The chain is built from TRBV28 and TRBJ2-3, with D perhaps TRBD1 (5 bases). V lost 2 bases and J 6 bases, leaving 6 bases between the germline ends. The CDR3 length is 12 residues. Germline V gene lookup returns CDR1 MDHEN and CDR2 SYDVKM. The CDR3 DNA sequence: TGTGCCAGCAGTTTAGGGGCCGATACGCAGTATTTT. Translated, it gives CASSLGADTQYF.

In its sample, this clonotype was seen a few times. J is TRBJ1-1 and V is TRBV20-1; no clear D. V lost 6 bases and J lost 4, with 21 bases in between. Per the germline V gene, CDR1 is DFQATT and CDR2 is SNEGSKA (reference sequence). The CDR3 contains 15 residues. The CDR3 DNA reads as TGCAGTGCCCCTCTCCCGGCGGGTTCAGGCACTGAAGCTTTCTTT. Its protein product is CSAPLPAGSGTEAFF.

This clonotype has a count of ten or more. The chain joins TRBV7-9 to TRBJ2-5; D gene ambiguous. The V end was cut by 5 bases, the J end by 4 bases, with 2 bases between. Germline loops: CDR1 SEHNR, CDR2 FQNEAQ (reference sequence). The CDR3 sequence is 10 residues long. CDR3 loop: CASSVETQYF. The CDR3, as DNA: TGTGCCAGCAGCGTAGAGACCCAGTACTTC. Full variable domain (rest looked up from reference TRBV7-9 and TRBJ2-5): DTGVSQNPRHKITKRGQNVTFRCDPISEHNRLYWYRQTLGQGPEFLTYFQNEAQLEKSRLLSDRFSAERPKGSFSTLEIQRTEQGDSAMYLCASSVETQYFGPGTRLLVL.

Only a few counts were recorded for this clonotype. The V gene is TRBV5-1, the J gene TRBJ2-5, with 11 bases identical to TRBD2. The germline V gene has CDR1 SGHRS and CDR2 YFSETQ. With V trimmed by 5 bases and J by 4 bases, 4 bases remained unmatched. This CDR3 is built from 14 residues. In DNA form, the CDR3 reads TGCGCCAGCAGGGTCGGACTAGCGGGAGAGACCCAGTACTTC. Protein product: CASRVGLAGETQYF.

This clonotype was seen only a few times. The chain uses TRBV2 and TRBJ1-3; D is unclear. Trimming removed 6 bases from V and 0 bases from J, with 3 bases in between. The V gene's germline CDR1 is SNHLY and CDR2 FYNNEI. The CDR3 has 12 residues. The chain's CDR3 is CASSISGNTIYF. In nucleotides, the CDR3 is TGTGCCAGCAGCATCTCTGGAAACACCATATATTTT.

The chain joins TRBV12-3 or TRBV12-4 to TRBJ2-1; TRBD2 matches 7 bases. The CDR3 totals 15 residues. V trimming: 6 bases; J trimming: 3 bases; junction bases outside the gene matches: 8. As DNA, the CDR3 is TGTGCCAGCAGCCCTGGACTAGACCGCTACAATGAGCAGTTCTTC. Amino acid sequence: CASSPGLDRYNEQFF.

This clonotype occurred a few times. V is TRBV18 and J is TRBJ2-2; D not resolved. The CDR3 is made up of 13 amino acids. The ends were cut back, 2 bases at V and 0 bases at J, with 1 base in the middle. Germline V gene sequence: CDR1 KGHSH, CDR2 LQKENI. CDR3 in amino acids: CASSPANTGELFF. Written as DNA, the CDR3 is TGTGCCAGCTCACCAGCGAACACCGGGGAGCTGTTTTTT.

This clonotype occurred a few times. This chain uses TRBV6-6 with TRBJ1-2; D is perhaps TRBD1 (6 bases). The V end lost 2 bases, the J end lost 4 bases, and 8 bases lay between the germline ends. CDR1 is MNHNY, CDR2 SVGAGI, per germline (reference sequence). The length of the CDR3 is 13 residues. The CDR3 nucleotides read TGTGCCAGCAGTTACGAGGGGGGCTATGGCTACACCTTC. This encodes CASSYEGGYGYTF.

This chain uses TRBV7-9 with TRBJ1-6; D is unclear. The germline V gene has CDR1 SEHNR and CDR2 FQNEAQ (reference sequence). This CDR3 contains 14 residues. With 1 base removed from V and 8 bases from J, the gap between germline ends came to 9 bases. The CDR3 loop reads CASSLGSFYSPLHF. The CDR3 nucleotides read TGTGCCAGCAGCTTAGGCTCCTTTTATTCACCCCTCCACTTT.

The CDR3 is CSARGEGGYTEAFF. The CDR3 coding sequence is TGCAGTGCTAGAGGCGAGGGGGGTTACACTGAAGCTTTCTTT. The chain recombines TRBV20-1 with TRBJ1-1, with D possibly TRBD1 on 6 matching bases. The CDR3 contains 14 residues. The germline V gene has CDR1 DFQATT and CDR2 SNEGSKA (reference sequence). The V gene lost 1 base and the J gene lost 3 bases, with 12 bases spanning the gap.

This clonotype came up a few times. The chain joins TRBV7-9 to TRBJ2-7; 10 bases fit TRBD1. V trimming: 5 bases; J trimming: 6 bases; junction bases outside the gene matches: 7. CDR3 length: 14 amino acids. Per the germline V gene, CDR1 is SEHNR and CDR2 is FQNEAQ (reference sequence). CDR3 sequence reads: CASSPRDRGSEQYF. The CDR3 DNA sequence: TGTGCCAGCAGCCCCCGGGACAGGGGATCCGAGCAGTACTTC.

The chain has TRBV29-1 and TRBJ1-1; the match to TRBD1 covers 8 bases. The germline V gene encodes CDR1 SQVTM and CDR2 ANQGSEA. This CDR3 has 11 amino acids. Trimming removed 7 bases from V and 11 bases from J; junction bases left unmatched: 9. Here the CDR3 reads CSAQTGDWAFF. The CDR3 nucleotides read TGCAGCGCACAGACAGGGGATTGGGCTTTCTTT. Complete variable domain (other parts from reference TRBV29-1 and TRBJ1-1): SAVISQKPSRDICQRGTSLTIQCQVDSQVTMMFWYRQQPGQSLTLIATANQGSEATYESGFVIDKFPISRPNLTFSTLTVSNMSPEDSSIYLCSAQTGDWAFFGQGTRLTVV.

This chain connects TRBV6-2 or TRBV6-3 to TRBJ2-3, with a tentative D call TRBD1 (5 bases). The CDR3 has 15 amino acids. From germline, CDR1 is MNHEY and CDR2 SVGEGT. Trimming shortened V by 1 base and J by 0 bases, and 8 bases separated the two germline ends. This CDR3 is CASSYWGLSTDTQYF. In DNA, the CDR3 is TGTGCCAGCAGTTACTGGGGCCTTAGCACAGATACGCAGTATTTT.

This chain links TRBV9 with TRBJ1-6; TRBD1 aligns across 8 bases. Germline trimming cut 4 bases from V and 4 bases from J; bases unmatched to any gene: 4. In germline, CDR1 is SGDLS, CDR2 YYNGEE. This CDR3 has 15 residues. The CDR3 reads CASSPRTGYNSPLHF. The CDR3 coding sequence is TGTGCCAGCAGCCCCCGGACAGGGTATAATTCACCCCTCCACTTT. Complete variable domain (other parts from reference TRBV9 and TRBJ1-6): DSGVTQTPKHLITATGQRVTLRCSPRSGDLSVYWYQQSLDQGLQFLIQYYNGEERAKGNILERFSAQQFPDLHSELNLSSLELGDSALYFCASSPRTGYNSPLHFGNGTRLTVT.

The chain employs TRBV6-1 and TRBJ1-4; D possibly corresponds to TRBD1 (5 bases). CDR1 MNHNS and CDR2 SASEGT come from the germline V gene. CDR3 size: 12 residues. CDR3 in DNA: TGTGCTACTAAGGGCGGGGGTGAAAAACTGTTTTTT. Its protein is CATKGGGEKLFF.

This clonotype was recorded at least ten times. The chain uses TRBV11-1 and TRBJ2-2, with D unresolved. The CDR3 is made up of 14 amino acids. V was trimmed by 2 bases and J by 5 bases, leaving 9 bases between them. Germline CDR1 SGHAT, CDR2 FQDESV (reference sequence). The CDR3 nucleotides are TGTGCCAGCAGCTTATCACGGTTAACCGGGGAGCTGTTTTTT. Translating gives CASSLSRLTGELFF.

The chain couples TRBV4-1 to TRBJ2-1, with D perhaps TRBD2 (6 bases). CDR3 length: 17 amino acids. Germline lookup yields CDR1 MGHRA and CDR2 YSYEKL. V lost 1 base, J lost 3 bases, and 16 bases lay in between. Written as DNA, the CDR3 is TGCGCCAGCAGCCAAGCCGCCCCCGGGACTCTCTACAATGAGCAGTTCTTC. Its translation: CASSQAAPGTLYNEQFF.

In its sample, this clonotype was seen many times. The J gene is TRBJ2-7, the V gene TRBV29-1; unclear D gene. The V gene's germline CDR1 is SQVTM and CDR2 ANQGSEA. Trimming took off 2 bases at V and 5 bases at J, with 13 bases between the two ends. The CDR3 loop spans 13 amino acids. CDR3 in amino acids: CSVESPRLNEQYF. Here the CDR3 DNA reads TGCAGCGTTGAATCGCCCCGGTTGAACGAGCAGTACTTC.

The sample holds a few counts of this clonotype. This rearrangement joins TRBV6-2 or TRBV6-3 to TRBJ2-2; 7 bases fit TRBD1. This CDR3 spans 15 amino acids. J gave up 0 bases and V 6 bases, and 4 bases lay outside the gene matches. CDR1 is MNHEY, CDR2 SVGEGT, per germline. CDR3 sequence (DNA): TGTGCCAGCAGATTGGGACAGACGAACACCGGGGAGCTGTTTTTT. The encoded protein is CASRLGQTNTGELFF.

The genes are TRBV18 and TRBJ1-3; D remains ambiguous. In germline, CDR1 is KGHSH, CDR2 LQKENI. The CDR3 contains 15 residues. V lost 2 bases to trimming and J lost 0 bases, with 8 bases between them. DNA of the CDR3: TGTGCCAGCTCACCATGGGTCCGCTCTGGAAACACCATATATTTT. Translation: CASSPWVRSGNTIYF.

This clonotype came up many times. The rearrangement joins TRBV29-1 to TRBJ2-5; 11 nucleotides line up with TRBD2. The CDR3 sequence is 15 residues long. CDR1 is SQVTM, CDR2 ANQGSEA, per germline. J was trimmed by 5 bases and V by 6 bases; bases with no gene match: 11. CDR3 DNA: TGCAGCGTACTGGGGCTAGCGGGAGGAAGTGAGACCCAGTACTTC. This gives the protein CSVLGLAGGSETQYF.

V gene TRBV30 combines with J gene TRBJ1-1; D not resolved. The CDR3 sequence is 17 residues long. V lost 0 bases and J lost 0, with 17 bases in between. The germline V gene encodes CDR1 GTSNPN and CDR2 SVGIG (reference sequence). CDR3 DNA sequence: TGTGCCTGGAGTGTATCCCTCCTACAGAGATTGAACACTGAAGCTTTCTTT. Translating gives CAWSVSLLQRLNTEAFF.

V and J are TRBV30 and TRBJ2-7; D unresolved. Germline V lookup: CDR1 GTSNPN, CDR2 SVGIG (reference sequence). V was shortened by 2 bases and J by 1 base, with 9 bases between the two germline ends. This CDR3 has 13 residues. The CDR3 reads CAWSMGVSYEQYF. The CDR3 DNA reads as TGTGCCTGGAGTATGGGTGTTTCCTACGAGCAGTACTTC.

V and J are TRBV4-1 and TRBJ2-2; D remains unclear. The germline V and J ends were trimmed by 4 bases and 7 bases, with 10 bases remaining between them. Germline lookup yields CDR1 MGHRA and CDR2 YSYEKL. CDR3 size: 13 residues. CDR3 sequence (DNA): TGCGCCAGCAGCCGTTCGCGCGACGGGGAGCTGTTTTTT. Protein product: CASSRSRDGELFF.

In its sample, this clonotype was seen many times. This chain joins TRBV6-2 or TRBV6-3 and TRBJ1-5; 10 bases are a match to TRBD1. The CDR3 is 19 residues long. Per germline, CDR1 MNHEY and CDR2 SVGEGT. Losses at the gene ends were 5 bases for V and 6 bases for J; bases not matched to a gene: 19. CDR3 nucleotides: TGTGCCAGCAGTGCACTGGCCCCTCAGGACAGGGGGGTTAGTCAGCCCCAGCATTTT. This gives the protein CASSALAPQDRGVSQPQHF.

The chain joins TRBV29-1 to TRBJ2-1; 10 positions agree with TRBD2. CDR1 is SQVTM and CDR2 is ANQGSEA in the germline V gene. V trimming: 6 bases; J trimming: 9 bases; junction bases outside the gene matches: 11. The CDR3 consists of 14 residues. Here the CDR3 DNA reads TGCAGCGTGGACCTAGCGGGAGTGAGTTTTGAGCAGTTCTTC. It codes for CSVDLAGVSFEQFF.

This chain uses TRBV7-9 with TRBJ2-7; 11 bases are a match to TRBD1. The CDR3 totals 21 residues. In germline, CDR1 is SEHNR, CDR2 FQNEAQ (reference sequence). V was clipped by 5 bases and J by 2 bases; unmatched bases: 23. DNA for the CDR3: TGTGCCAGCAGCCCTAGTTCACAAACCGGGACAGGGGGTTTTGTTACCTACGAGCAGTACTTC. The encoded protein is CASSPSSQTGTGGFVTYEQYF.

This clonotype was observed a few times. The rearrangement joins TRBV3-1 to TRBJ2-7; D is possibly TRBD1 or TRBD2 (5 bases each). The CDR3 is 14 residues long. V lost 1 base and J 3 bases, leaving 10 bases between the germline ends. Per the germline V gene, CDR1 is LGHDT and CDR2 is YNNKEL (reference sequence). For the CDR3, the DNA is TGTGCCAGCAGCCAAGGGGACGGACTCTACGAGCAGTACTTC. As protein: CASSQGDGLYEQYF.

This chain joins TRBV6-6 and TRBJ2-2; 8 nucleotides line up with TRBD2. Germline CDR1 MNHNY, CDR2 SVGAGI (reference sequence). Germline trimming cut 3 bases from V and 5 bases from J; bases unmatched to any gene: 14. The CDR3 sequence is 18 residues long. Here the CDR3 DNA reads TGTGCCAGCAGTTATGGATCCGGTGCGGGAGGAAAAACCGGGGAGCTGTTTTTT. Translated: CASSYGSGAGGKTGELFF.

This clonotype was recorded many times. The gene calls are TRBV5-1 and TRBJ2-3; D unresolved. The CDR3 loop spans 16 amino acids. V was clipped by 4 bases and J by 2 bases, with 17 bases between them. Germline V gene sequence: CDR1 SGHRS, CDR2 YFSETQ. The chain's CDR3 is CASSLPKSADTDTQYF. The CDR3, as DNA: TGCGCCAGCAGCCTGCCCAAATCCGCCGACACAGATACGCAGTATTTT.